This T cell receptor beta chain was recovered during a study of T cell responses to AZD1222 COVID-19 vaccine. Using immunoSEQ multiplex PCR, the repertoire was profiled, and TCRdb retains in-frame clones only, with some absent. The sample holds 70,000 or so clones, 65% to 80% seen once. This clonotype was sampled from an adult in good health. The sequenced sample was peripheral blood, obtained on day 0 of AZD1222 vaccination.

The CDR3 loop reads CASSIPRGGLTGELFF. CDR3 DNA sequence: TGTGCCAGTAGTATACCCCGGGGGGGCCTTACCGGGGAGCTGTTTTTT. V is TRBV19 and J is TRBJ2-2; 8 nucleotides align to TRBD2. Trimming at V came to 2 bases and at J to 5 bases, leaving 7 bases not matched to a gene. The CDR3 loop spans 16 amino acids. Per the germline V gene, CDR1 is LNHDA and CDR2 is SQIVND (reference sequence).